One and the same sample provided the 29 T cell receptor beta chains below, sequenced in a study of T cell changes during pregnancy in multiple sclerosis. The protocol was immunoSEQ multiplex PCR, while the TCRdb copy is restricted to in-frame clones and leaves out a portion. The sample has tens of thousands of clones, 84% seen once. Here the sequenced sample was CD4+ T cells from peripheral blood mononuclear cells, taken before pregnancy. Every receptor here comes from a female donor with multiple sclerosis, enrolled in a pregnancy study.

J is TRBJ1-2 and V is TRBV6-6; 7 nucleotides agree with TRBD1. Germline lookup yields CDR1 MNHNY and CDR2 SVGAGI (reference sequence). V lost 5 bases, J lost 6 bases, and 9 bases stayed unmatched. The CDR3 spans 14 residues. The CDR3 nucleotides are TGTGCCAGCAGTAAGAGGGGGCGCGCAAATGGCTACACCTTC. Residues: CASSKRGRANGYTF.

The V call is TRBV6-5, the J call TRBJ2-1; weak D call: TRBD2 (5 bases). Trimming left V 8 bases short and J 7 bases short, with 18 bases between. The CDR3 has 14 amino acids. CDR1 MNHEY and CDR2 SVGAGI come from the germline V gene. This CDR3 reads CASSSRKGRNEQFF. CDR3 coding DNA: TGTGCCAGCTCTAGCAGGAAGGGTAGGAATGAGCAGTTCTTC.

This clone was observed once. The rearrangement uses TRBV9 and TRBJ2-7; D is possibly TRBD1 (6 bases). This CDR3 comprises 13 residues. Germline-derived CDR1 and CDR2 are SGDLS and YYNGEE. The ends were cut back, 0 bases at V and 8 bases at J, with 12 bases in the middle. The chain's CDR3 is CASSVEQGRKQYF. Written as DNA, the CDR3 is TGTGCCAGCAGCGTAGAACAGGGAAGGAAGCAGTACTTC.

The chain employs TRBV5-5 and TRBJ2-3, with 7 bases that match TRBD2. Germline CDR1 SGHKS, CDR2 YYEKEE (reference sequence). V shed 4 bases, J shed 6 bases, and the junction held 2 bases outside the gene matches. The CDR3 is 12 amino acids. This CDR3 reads CASSGLVDTQYF. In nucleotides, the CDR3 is TGTGCCAGCAGCGGACTAGTTGATACGCAGTATTTT.

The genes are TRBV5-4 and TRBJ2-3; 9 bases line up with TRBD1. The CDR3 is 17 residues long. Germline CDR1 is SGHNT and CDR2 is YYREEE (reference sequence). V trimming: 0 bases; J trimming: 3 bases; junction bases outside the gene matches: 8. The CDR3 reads CASSLAGGQGQTDTQYF. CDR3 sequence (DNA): TGTGCCAGCAGCTTGGCCGGCGGACAGGGGCAGACAGATACGCAGTATTTT. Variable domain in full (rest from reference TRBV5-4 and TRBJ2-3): ETGVTQSPTHLIKTRGQQVTLRCSSQSGHNTVSWYQQALGQGPQFIFQYYREEENGRGNFPPRFSGLQFPNYSSELNVNALELDDSALYLCASSLAGGQGQTDTQYFGPGTRLTVL.

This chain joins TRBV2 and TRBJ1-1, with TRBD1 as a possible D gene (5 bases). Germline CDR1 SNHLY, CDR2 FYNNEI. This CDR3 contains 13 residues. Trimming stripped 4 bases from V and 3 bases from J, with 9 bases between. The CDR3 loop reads CASSVGGDTEAFF. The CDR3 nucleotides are TGTGCCAGCAGTGTGGGAGGGGACACTGAAGCTTTCTTT.

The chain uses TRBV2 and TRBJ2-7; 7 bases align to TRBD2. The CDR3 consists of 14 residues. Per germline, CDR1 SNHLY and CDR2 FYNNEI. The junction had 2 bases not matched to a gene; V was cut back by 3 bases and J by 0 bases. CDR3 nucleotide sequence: TGTGCCAGCAGTGATGGCGGGAGCTCCTACGAGCAGTACTTC. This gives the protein CASSDGGSSYEQYF.

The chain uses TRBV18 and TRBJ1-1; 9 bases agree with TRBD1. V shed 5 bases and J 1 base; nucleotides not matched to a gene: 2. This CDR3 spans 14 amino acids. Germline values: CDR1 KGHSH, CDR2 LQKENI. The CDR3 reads CASSGQGPNTEAFF. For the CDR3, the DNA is TGTGCCAGCTCAGGACAGGGGCCGAACACTGAAGCTTTCTTT.

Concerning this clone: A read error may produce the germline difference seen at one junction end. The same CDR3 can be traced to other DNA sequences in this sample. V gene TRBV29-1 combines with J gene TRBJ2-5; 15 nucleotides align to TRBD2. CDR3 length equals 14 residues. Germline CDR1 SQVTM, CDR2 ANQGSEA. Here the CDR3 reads CSVGLAGGQETQYF. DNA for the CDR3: TGTAGCGTAGGACTAGCGGGAGGGCAGGAGACCCAGTACTTC. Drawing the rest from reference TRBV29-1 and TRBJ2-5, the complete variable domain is SAVISQKPSRDICQRGTSLTIQCQVDSQVTMMFWYRQQPGQSLTLIATANQGSEATYESGFVIDKFPISRPNLTFSTLTVSNMSPEDSSIYLCSVGLAGGQETQYFGPGTRLLVL.

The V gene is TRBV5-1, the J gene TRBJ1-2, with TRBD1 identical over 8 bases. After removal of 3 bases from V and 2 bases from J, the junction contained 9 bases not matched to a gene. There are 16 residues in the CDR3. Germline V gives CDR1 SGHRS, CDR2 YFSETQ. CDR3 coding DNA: TGCGCCAGCAGCTGGAACGCCGGACAGGGAAACTATGGCTACACCTTC. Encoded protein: CASSWNAGQGNYGYTF.

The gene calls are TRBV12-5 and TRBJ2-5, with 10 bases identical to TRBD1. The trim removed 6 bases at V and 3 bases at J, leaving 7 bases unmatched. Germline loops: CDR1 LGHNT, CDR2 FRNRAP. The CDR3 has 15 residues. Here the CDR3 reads CASGLGTGVKETQYF. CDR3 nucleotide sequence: TGTGCTAGTGGGCTAGGGACAGGGGTTAAAGAGACCCAGTACTTC.

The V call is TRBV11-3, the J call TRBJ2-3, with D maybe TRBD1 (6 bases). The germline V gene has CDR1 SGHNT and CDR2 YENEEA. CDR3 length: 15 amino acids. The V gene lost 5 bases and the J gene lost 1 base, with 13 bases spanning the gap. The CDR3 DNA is TGTGCCAGCAGCGTCGGGACAAGGGGCACAGATACGCAGTATTTT. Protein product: CASSVGTRGTDTQYF.

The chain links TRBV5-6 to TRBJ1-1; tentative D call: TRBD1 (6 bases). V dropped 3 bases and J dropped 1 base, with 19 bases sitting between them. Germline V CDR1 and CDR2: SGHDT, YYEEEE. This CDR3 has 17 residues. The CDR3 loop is CASSSESPRGRNTEAFF. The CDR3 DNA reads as TGTGCCAGCAGCTCGGAAAGCCCTAGGGGGAGGAACACTGAAGCTTTCTTT.

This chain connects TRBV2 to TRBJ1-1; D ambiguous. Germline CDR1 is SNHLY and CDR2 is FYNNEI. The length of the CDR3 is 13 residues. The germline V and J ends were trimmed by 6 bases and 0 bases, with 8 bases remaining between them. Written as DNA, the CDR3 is TGTGCCAGCAGGGAGATCATGAACACTGAAGCTTTCTTT. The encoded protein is CASREIMNTEAFF.

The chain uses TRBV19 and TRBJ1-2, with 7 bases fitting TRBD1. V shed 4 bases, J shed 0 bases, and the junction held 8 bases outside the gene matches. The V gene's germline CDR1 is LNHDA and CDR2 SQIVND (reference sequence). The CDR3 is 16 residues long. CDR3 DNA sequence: TGTGCCAGTAGTACCTTGGACAGGCGAGCTAACTATGGCTACACCTTC. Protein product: CASSTLDRRANYGYTF.

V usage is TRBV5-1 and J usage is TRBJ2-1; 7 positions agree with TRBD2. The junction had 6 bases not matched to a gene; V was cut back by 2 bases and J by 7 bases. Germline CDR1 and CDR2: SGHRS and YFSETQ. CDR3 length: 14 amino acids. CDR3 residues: CASSLQRGLNEQFF. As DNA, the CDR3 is TGCGCCAGCAGCTTACAGCGGGGACTAAATGAGCAGTTCTTC.

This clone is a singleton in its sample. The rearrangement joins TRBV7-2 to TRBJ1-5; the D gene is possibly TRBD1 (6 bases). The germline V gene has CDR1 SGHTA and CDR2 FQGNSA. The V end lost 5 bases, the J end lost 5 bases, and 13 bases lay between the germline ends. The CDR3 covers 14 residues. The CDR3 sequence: CASSRGGADQPQHF. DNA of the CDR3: TGTGCCAGCAGCCGGGGGGGGGCAGATCAGCCCCAGCATTTT. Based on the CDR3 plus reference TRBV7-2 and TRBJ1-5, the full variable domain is GAGVSQSPSNKVTEKGKDVELRCDPISGHTALYWYRQSLGQGLEFLIYFQGNSAPDKSGLPSDRFSAERTGGSVSTLTIQRTQQEDSAVYLCASSRGGADQPQHFGDGTRLSIL.

CDR3 in amino acids: CASSYSRGLVTEAFF. The DNA of the CDR3 is TGTGCCAGCAGTTACTCGAGAGGGTTGGTCACTGAAGCTTTCTTT. The genes are TRBV6-5 and TRBJ1-1; D gene unclear. Deletions cut 0 bases from V and 4 bases from J, with 12 bases between. Per germline, CDR1 MNHEY and CDR2 SVGAGI. The CDR3 has 15 residues.

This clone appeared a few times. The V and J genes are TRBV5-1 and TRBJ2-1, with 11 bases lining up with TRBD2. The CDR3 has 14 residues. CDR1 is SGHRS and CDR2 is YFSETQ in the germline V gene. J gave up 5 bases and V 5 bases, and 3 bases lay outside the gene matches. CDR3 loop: CASRAGLADNEQFF. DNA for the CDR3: TGCGCCAGCAGGGCGGGACTAGCGGACAATGAGCAGTTCTTC.

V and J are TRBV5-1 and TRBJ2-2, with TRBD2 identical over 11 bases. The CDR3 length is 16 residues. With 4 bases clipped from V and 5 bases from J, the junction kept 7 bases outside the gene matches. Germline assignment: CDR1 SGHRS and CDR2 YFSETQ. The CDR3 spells CASSLTSGRGTGELFF. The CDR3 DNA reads TGCGCCAGCAGCCTTACTAGCGGGAGAGGGACCGGGGAGCTGTTTTTT.

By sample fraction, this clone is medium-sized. The DNA of the CDR3 is TGTGCCAGCAGCCCTAGCCCGGGACATCTGAGCTACGAGCAGTACTTC. It yields the protein CASSPSPGHLSYEQYF. The chain recombines TRBV7-9 with TRBJ2-7, with D possibly TRBD1 on 6 matching bases. This CDR3 contains 16 residues. Trimming removed 5 bases at V and 3 bases at J, with 20 bases between. Germline V lookup: CDR1 SEHNR, CDR2 FQNEAQ (reference sequence).

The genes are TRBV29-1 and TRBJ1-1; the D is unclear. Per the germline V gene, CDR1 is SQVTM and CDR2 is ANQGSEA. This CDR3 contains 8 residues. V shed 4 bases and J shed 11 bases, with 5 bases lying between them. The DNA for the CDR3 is TGCAGCGTTGCCGGGGCTTTCTTT. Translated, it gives CSVAGAFF.

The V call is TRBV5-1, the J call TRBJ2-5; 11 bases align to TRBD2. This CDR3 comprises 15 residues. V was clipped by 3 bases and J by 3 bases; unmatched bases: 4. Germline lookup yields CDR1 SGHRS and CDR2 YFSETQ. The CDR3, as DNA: TGCGCCAGCAGCTACGGGACTAGCGGTGAAGAGACCCAGTACTTC. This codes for CASSYGTSGEETQYF.

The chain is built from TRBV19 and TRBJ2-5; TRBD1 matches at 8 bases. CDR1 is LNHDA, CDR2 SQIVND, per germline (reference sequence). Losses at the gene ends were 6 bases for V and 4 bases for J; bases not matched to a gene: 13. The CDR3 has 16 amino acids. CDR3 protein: CASSSSRGLGRETQYF. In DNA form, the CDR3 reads TGTGCCAGTAGCAGTTCCAGGGGGCTCGGGAGAGAGACCCAGTACTTC. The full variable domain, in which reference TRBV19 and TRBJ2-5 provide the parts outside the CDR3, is DGGITQSPKYLFRKEGQNVTLSCEQNLNHDAMYWYRQDPGQGLRLIYYSQIVNDFQKGDIAEGYSVSREKKESFPLTVTSAQKNPTAFYLCASSSSRGLGRETQYFGPGTRLLVL.

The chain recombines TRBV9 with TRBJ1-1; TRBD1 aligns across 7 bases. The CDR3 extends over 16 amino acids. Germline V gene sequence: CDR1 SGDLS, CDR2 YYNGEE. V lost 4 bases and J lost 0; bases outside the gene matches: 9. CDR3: CASSSPQGGLNTEAFF. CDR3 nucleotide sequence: TGTGCCAGCAGCTCTCCTCAGGGGGGATTGAACACTGAAGCTTTCTTT.

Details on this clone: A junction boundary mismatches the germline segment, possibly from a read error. The CDR3 is CARSPQGNTGELFF. The CDR3, as DNA: TGTGCCCGGAGCCCCCAGGGAAACACCGGGGAGCTGTTTTTT. The rearrangement links TRBV30 to TRBJ2-2; D possibly corresponds to TRBD1 (5 bases). This CDR3 comprises 14 residues. Germline V gene sequence: CDR1 GTSNPN, CDR2 SVGIG (reference sequence). The full variable domain, in which reference TRBV30 and TRBJ2-2 provide the parts outside the CDR3, is SQTIHQWPATLVQPVGSPLSLECTVEGTSNPNLYWYRQAAGRGLQLLFYSVGIGQISSEVPQNLSASRPQDRQFILSSKKLLLSDSGFYLCARSPQGNTGELFFGEGSRLTVL.

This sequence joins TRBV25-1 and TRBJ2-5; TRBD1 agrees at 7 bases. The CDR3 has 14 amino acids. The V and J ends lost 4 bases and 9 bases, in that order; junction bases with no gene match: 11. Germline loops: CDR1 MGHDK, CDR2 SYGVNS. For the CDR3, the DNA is TGTGCCAGCAGTGGACAGGGATCGGTTATGGCCCAGTACTTC. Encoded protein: CASSGQGSVMAQYF. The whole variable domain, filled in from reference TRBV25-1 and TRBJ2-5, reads EADIYQTPRYLVIGTGKKITLECSQTMGHDKMYWYQQDPGMELHLIHYSYGVNSTEKGDLSSESTVSRIRTEHFPLTLESARPSHTSQYLCASSGQGSVMAQYFGPGTRLLVL.

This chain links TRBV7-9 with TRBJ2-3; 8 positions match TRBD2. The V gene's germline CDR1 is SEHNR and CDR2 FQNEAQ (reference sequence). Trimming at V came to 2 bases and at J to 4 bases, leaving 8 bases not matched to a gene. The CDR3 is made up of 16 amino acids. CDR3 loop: CASSLSRGGRPDTQYF. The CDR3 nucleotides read TGTGCCAGCAGCTTATCAAGGGGCGGGAGGCCAGATACGCAGTATTTT. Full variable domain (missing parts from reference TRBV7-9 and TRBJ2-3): DTGVSQNPRHKITKRGQNVTFRCDPISEHNRLYWYRQTLGQGPEFLTYFQNEAQLEKSRLLSDRFSAERPKGSFSTLEIQRTEQGDSAMYLCASSLSRGGRPDTQYFGPGTRLTVL.

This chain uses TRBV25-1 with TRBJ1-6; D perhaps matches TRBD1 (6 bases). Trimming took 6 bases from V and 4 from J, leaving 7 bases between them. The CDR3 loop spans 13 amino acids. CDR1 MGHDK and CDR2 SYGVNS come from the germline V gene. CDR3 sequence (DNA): TGTGCCAGCAGAGGACAGTATAATTCACCCCTCCACTTT. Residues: CASRGQYNSPLHF.